This T cell receptor (beta chain) was documented in a study of early T cells in non-severe SARS-CoV-2 infection. Individually, cDNA molecules had unique molecular identifiers attached to them. Using its own MiXCR run on the 5' RACE reads, TCRdb lists one record per CDR3 protein. The data hold about 98,000 distinct CDR3 sequences, with approximately 11% observed a single time. At least ten counts were recorded for this clonotype. CDR1 is SQVTM and CDR2 is ANQGSEA in the germline V gene. The CDR3 length is 13 residues. V shed 6 bases and J shed 9 bases, with 18 bases lying between them. The chain combines TRBV29-1 with TRBJ2-1; D is possibly TRBD2 (5 bases). This TCR derives from an adult who was a healthcare worker with PCR-confirmed SARS-CoV-2 infection or an uninfected control (not recorded which). Input material: whole blood. This chain's CDR3 is CSVNEGGGFEQFF. The CDR3, as DNA: TGCAGCGTGAACGAGGGTGGCGGTTTTGAGCAGTTCTTC.